A single sample is the source of the 25 T cell receptor beta chains below, sequenced in a study of T cell repertoires in cytomegalovirus infection. TCRdb itself ran the reads through MiXCR, one entry per CDR3 protein. The repertoire holds 600,000 to 800,000 distinct CDR3 sequences, with 20% to 25% as singletons. Sequences were obtained from CD8+ T cells from PBMCs. These receptors originate from a human donor in good health (CMV status not recorded). Some clones in this sample may be carry-over from other donors' samples.

A few counts support this clonotype. The rearrangement links TRBV4-3 to TRBJ2-1; D might be TRBD2 (5 bases). The germline V gene encodes CDR1 LGHNA and CDR2 YSLEER. CDR3 length equals 13 residues. V lost 1 base and J 4 bases, leaving 5 bases between the germline ends. Here the CDR3 DNA reads TGCGCCAGCAGCCAAGGAGGGTACAATGAGCAGTTCTTC. This codes for CASSQGGYNEQFF.

This sequence joins TRBV19 and TRBJ1-2; perhaps TRBD1 as D (6 bases). The germline V gene encodes CDR1 LNHDA and CDR2 SQIVND (reference sequence). The CDR3 is 12 amino acids. Trimming removed 9 bases at V and 2 bases at J, with 10 bases between. The CDR3 DNA follows: TGTGCCAGCCTGGGACACAACTATGGCTACACCTTC. Its protein product is CASLGHNYGYTF.

In this sample, this clonotype turned up a few times. The V call is TRBV24-1, the J call TRBJ2-1; 12 bases map to TRBD2. The CDR3 extends over 17 amino acids. The J segment lost 8 bases and the V segment lost 1 base, leaving 8 bases of the junction unmatched. Germline V lookup: CDR1 KGHDR, CDR2 SFDVKD. The DNA of the CDR3 is TGTGCCACCAGTGATTTTCGGACTAGCGGGGACCCTGATGAGCAGTTCTTC. Its protein product is CATSDFRTSGDPDEQFF.

The chain combines TRBV15 with TRBJ1-5; 7 nucleotides align to TRBD1. Germline CDR1 and CDR2: LNHNV and YYDKDF (reference sequence). This CDR3 has 17 residues. V shed 4 bases and J 5 bases; nucleotides not matched to a gene: 14. DNA for the CDR3: TGTGCCACCAGCATACGTCCGACAGGGATAAGGGATCAGCCCCAGCATTTT. Its protein product is CATSIRPTGIRDQPQHF.

The table lists this clonotype with many counts. The rearrangement joins TRBV7-2 to TRBJ2-7; tentatively, D is TRBD1 or TRBD2 (5 bases each). The germline V gene has CDR1 SGHTA and CDR2 FQGNSA. V gave up 5 bases and J gave up 7 bases, with 12 bases separating them. The CDR3 runs 12 residues. The CDR3 bases are TGTGCCAGCAGCGTAACAGGCGGGGAGCAGTACGTC. It specifies CASSVTGGEQYV.

The sample holds a few counts of this clonotype. The chain couples TRBV4-1 to TRBJ2-1; 11 bases are shared with TRBD2. CDR3 length equals 16 residues. V shed 0 bases, J shed 7 bases, and the junction held 5 bases outside the gene matches. Germline CDR1 reads MGHRA; CDR2 reads YSYEKL. The CDR3 DNA follows: TGCGCCAGCAGCCAAGATAGCGGGGGGGCCAAGAATGAGCAGTTCTTC. Its protein is CASSQDSGGAKNEQFF.

The J gene is TRBJ2-1, the V gene TRBV6-1, with TRBD1 matching over 7 bases. Germline assignment: CDR1 MNHNS and CDR2 SASEGT. This CDR3 is 15 amino acids long. Losses at the gene ends were 8 bases for V and 0 bases for J; bases not matched to a gene: 7. For the CDR3, the DNA is TGTGCCAGCTCGGGACAGTCGAGCTCCTACAATGAGCAGTTCTTC. Translating it yields CASSGQSSSYNEQFF.

In its sample, this clonotype was seen many times. The chain is built from TRBV6-1 and TRBJ1-2, with D unclear. The CDR3 spans 15 residues. Trimming removed 6 bases from V and 1 base from J, with 15 bases in between. Germline loops: CDR1 MNHNS, CDR2 SASEGT. CDR3 sequence (DNA): TGTGCCAGCAGGCCCCGAACCCCAGATAACTATGGCTACACCTTC. Protein product: CASRPRTPDNYGYTF.

Ten or more counts support this clonotype. The V call is TRBV6-5, the J call TRBJ1-5; D is possibly TRBD1 (6 bases). The V gene lost 4 bases and the J gene lost 2 bases, with 12 bases spanning the gap. Germline V lookup: CDR1 MNHEY, CDR2 SVGAGI. The CDR3 sequence is 15 residues long. As DNA, the CDR3 is TGTGCCAGCAGTTCCCGGGACACCCGCAATCAGCCCCAGCATTTT. It specifies CASSSRDTRNQPQHF.

This clonotype was observed a few times. V and J are TRBV7-9 and TRBJ1-5, with D perhaps TRBD1 (5 bases). This CDR3 region has 14 residues. The germline V gene encodes CDR1 SEHNR and CDR2 FQNEAQ (reference sequence). Between the trimmed V and J ends, which lost 3 bases and 5 bases, there was a span of 11 bases. As DNA, the CDR3 is TGTGCCAGCAGCTTTGGGGGGAAGGATCAGCCCCAGCATTTT. Protein: CASSFGGKDQPQHF.

The chain couples TRBV29-1 to TRBJ2-1; D ambiguous. Matching the DNA end better, TRBJ2-7 makes the J call doubtful. Per germline, CDR1 SQVTM and CDR2 ANQGSEA. The CDR3 runs to 11 residues. The CDR3 bases are TGCAGCGTTGCCGTGGGAAATGAGCAGTACTTC. As protein: CSVAVGNEQYF.

The chain employs TRBV13 and TRBJ1-6; D is unclear. CDR1 and CDR2 (germline): PRHDT, FYEKMQ (reference sequence). The length of the CDR3 is 18 residues. Trimming removed 2 bases from V and 9 bases from J, with 23 bases in between. The CDR3 DNA follows: TGTGCCAGCAGCTTAAGCCCCCAATGGGCCGGGTTTGCTTCACCCCTCCACTTT. Its protein is CASSLSPQWAGFASPLHF. Full variable domain (outside the CDR3, taken from reference TRBV13 and TRBJ1-6): AAGVIQSPRHLIKEKRETATLKCYPIPRHDTVYWYQQGPGQDPQFLISFYEKMQSDKGSIPDRFSAQQFSDYHSELNMSSLELGDSALYFCASSLSPQWAGFASPLHFGNGTRLTVT.

In its sample, this clonotype was seen a few times. The rearrangement joins TRBV19 to TRBJ2-7; no firm D call. CDR1 is LNHDA and CDR2 is SQIVND in the germline V gene (reference sequence). The V end was cut by 3 bases, the J end by 0 bases, with 9 bases between. This CDR3 is built from 14 residues. For the CDR3, the DNA is TGTGCCAGTAGTATTGCAGGATTCTCCTACGAGCAGTACTTC. It translates to CASSIAGFSYEQYF.

On this clonotype: Sequence at one end of the junction differs from germline and may be a read error. J is TRBJ2-1 and V is TRBV24-1, with 14 bases fitting TRBD2. The CDR3 has 17 amino acids. Germline V gives CDR1 KGHDR, CDR2 SFDVKD. The CDR3 loop is CVTSDAGLAGGYNEQFF. CDR3 bases: TGTGTCACCAGTGATGCTGGACTAGCGGGGGGCTACAATGAGCAGTTCTTC.

The chain uses TRBV6-8 and TRBJ2-3; D ambiguous. V shed 2 bases and J shed 5 bases, with 8 bases lying between them. The germline CDR1 and CDR2 sequences are MNHGY and SAAAGT. The CDR3 runs to 13 residues. CDR3 residues: CASSYRQVDTQYF. The DNA of the CDR3 is TGTGCCAGCAGTTACCGGCAGGTAGATACGCAGTATTTT.

On this clonotype itself: This sequence may be a read error, since a much larger clone differs from it by one base. The chain links TRBV7-2 to TRBJ2-1, with 10 positions matching TRBD2. Germline loops: CDR1 SGHTA, CDR2 FQGNSA. This CDR3 is 16 amino acids long. The CDR3 here is CASSLFASGGDNGQFF. The CDR3, as DNA: TGTGCCAGCAGCTTGTTTGCTAGCGGGGGTGACAATGGGCAGTTCTTC.

The chain links TRBV7-9 to TRBJ1-5; 8 bases align to TRBD1. This CDR3 region has 14 residues. V lost 6 bases to trimming and J lost 6 bases; unmatched junction nucleotides: 7. Germline V gene lookup returns CDR1 SEHNR and CDR2 FQNEAQ (reference sequence). Written as DNA, the CDR3 is TGTGCCAGCAGTACAGGGGGGGTCGGTCAGCCCCAGCATTTT. It is translated as CASSTGGVGQPQHF.

This clonotype was recorded many times. V and J are TRBV19 and TRBJ2-1; the match to TRBD2 covers 8 bases. Germline CDR1 LNHDA, CDR2 SQIVND (reference sequence). The CDR3 is made up of 14 amino acids. V lost 7 bases, J lost 7 bases, and 9 bases stayed unmatched. The CDR3 region has the DNA TGTGCCAGTACTCAAAGGGCTAGCGGGAATGAGCAGTTCTTC. Its translation: CASTQRASGNEQFF.

This clonotype was seen only a few times. The chain uses TRBV7-2 and TRBJ2-3; D is uncertain. CDR3 length equals 16 residues. Trimming cost V 1 base and J 0 bases, with 11 bases left between them. Per germline, CDR1 SGHTA and CDR2 FQGNSA. The CDR3 here is CASSLVLLYSTDTQYF. The CDR3 nucleotides are TGTGCCAGCAGCTTAGTGCTTCTATATAGCACAGATACGCAGTATTTT.

This clonotype was detected ten times or more. V gene TRBV28 combines with J gene TRBJ1-5; D is uncertain. The V and J ends lost 7 bases and 4 bases respectively, with 11 bases between them. Germline assignment: CDR1 MDHEN and CDR2 SYDVKM. This CDR3 contains 13 residues. The CDR3 bases are TGTGCCAGCACCTTTGGAGATAATCAGCCCCAGCATTTT. It yields the protein CASTFGDNQPQHF.

This clonotype was counted only a few times. V gene TRBV28 combines with J gene TRBJ1-2; 8 nucleotides align to TRBD1. The germline V gene has CDR1 MDHEN and CDR2 SYDVKM. The CDR3 spans 12 residues. The CDR3, as DNA: TGTGCAATCAGGGGGCAAACCTATGGCTACACCTTC. Residues: CAIRGQTYGYTF.

The chain couples TRBV2 to TRBJ2-1; 8 nucleotides match TRBD1. The trim removed 10 bases at V and 5 bases at J, leaving 7 bases unmatched. The CDR3 totals 13 residues. CDR1 is SNHLY, CDR2 FYNNEI, per germline. CDR3 protein: CAKPGQVDNEQFF. The CDR3 coding sequence is TGTGCCAAGCCGGGACAGGTCGACAATGAGCAGTTCTTC.

This clonotype was detected a few times. This rearrangement joins TRBV12-5 to TRBJ2-7; D is ambiguous. V shed 0 bases and J shed 3 bases, with 3 bases lying between them. Germline CDR1 is LGHNT and CDR2 is FRNRAP. The CDR3 is 12 residues long. CDR3 protein: CASGLVRYEQYV. The CDR3 bases are TGTGCTAGTGGTTTGGTACGCTACGAGCAGTACGTC.

This sequence joins TRBV5-1 and TRBJ1-1; D uncertain. Germline CDR1 reads SGHRS; CDR2 reads YFSETQ. The CDR3 covers 12 residues. Trimming took off 6 bases at V and 3 bases at J, with 9 bases between the two ends. The CDR3 region is CASKTADTEAFF. In nucleotides, the CDR3 is TGCGCCAGCAAAACAGCAGACACTGAAGCTTTCTTT.

The CDR3 DNA sequence: TGTGCCAGCTCCTCCTCTGTGGGGATAGAGACCCAGTACTTC. Protein product: CASSSSVGIETQYF. The rearrangement links TRBV12-3 or TRBV12-4 to TRBJ2-5; D not resolved. This CDR3 contains 14 residues. Deletions cut 8 bases from V and 4 bases from J, with 17 bases between.